Each of the 17 T cell receptor beta chains below was sequenced from the same sample in a study of T-cell reconstitution after alpha-beta-depleted transplantation in children. Unique molecular identifiers tagged the TCRbeta library. In TCRdb, the PCR reads were re-called with MiXCR into one record per CDR3 protein. The repertoire holds 750,000 to 950,000 distinct CDR3 sequences, with roughly 15% as singletons. The sequences come from PBMCs, mostly from graft donor cells, collected 360 days after TCRalphabeta/CD19-depleted stem cell transplant. All receptors come from a male patient younger than 18 who had a stem cell transplant for acute lymphoblastic leukemia, so the T cells may come from the graft donor.

This clonotype was seen a few times. V and J are TRBV25-1 and TRBJ1-5; 7 positions match TRBD1. The CDR3 covers 16 residues. Germline lookup yields CDR1 MGHDK and CDR2 SYGVNS. Germline trimming cut 1 base from V and 5 bases from J; bases unmatched to any gene: 8. In DNA form, the CDR3 reads TGTGCCAGCAGTGAATTTGGGGGACAGTCCGATCAGCCCCAGCATTTT. It yields the protein CASSEFGGQSDQPQHF.

The chain employs TRBV18 and TRBJ2-7; D gene uncertain. V was shortened by 8 bases and J by 0 bases, with 11 bases between the two germline ends. The germline V gene has CDR1 KGHSH and CDR2 LQKENI. CDR3 length equals 13 residues. For the CDR3, the DNA is TGTGCCAGCGCCCGGGCGAGCTCCTACGAGCAGTACTTC. Residues: CASARASSYEQYF.

This clonotype was picked up a small number of times. The V gene is TRBV12-3 or TRBV12-4, the J gene TRBJ2-1; D is ambiguous. Trimming removed 3 bases from V and 4 bases from J, with 16 bases in between. The CDR3 totals 16 residues. CDR3 nucleotide sequence: TGTGCCAGCAGTTTCGGGCCGTCGGTCCTTTACAATGAGCAGTTCTTC. As protein: CASSFGPSVLYNEQFF.

This rearrangement joins TRBV19 to TRBJ2-3; no clear D. Deletions cut 6 bases from V and 0 bases from J, with 16 bases between. CDR3 length: 16 amino acids. Per germline, CDR1 LNHDA and CDR2 SQIVND (reference sequence). In DNA form, the CDR3 reads TGTGCCAGTAGCCGCTTTGGACCCGATAGCACAGATACGCAGTATTTT. Translation: CASSRFGPDSTDTQYF.

The chain uses TRBV10-3 and TRBJ2-2, with unresolved D. The CDR3 runs to 14 residues. Trimming took off 3 bases at V and 4 bases at J, with 9 bases between the two ends. Germline assignment: CDR1 ENHRY and CDR2 SYGVKD. CDR3 nucleotides: TGTGCCATCAGTGAAGGGTCGATCACCGGGGAGCTGTTTTTT. Translating it yields CAISEGSITGELFF.

This clonotype was detected ten times or more. The V and J genes are TRBV6-5 and TRBJ1-5; D might be TRBD1 (6 bases). This CDR3 is 18 amino acids long. From germline, CDR1 is MNHEY and CDR2 SVGAGI. With 5 bases removed from V and 0 bases from J, the gap between germline ends came to 20 bases. CDR3 region: CASSRGAQTSYSNQPQHF. Written as DNA, the CDR3 is TGTGCCAGCAGTAGGGGGGCGCAGACCTCCTATAGCAATCAGCCCCAGCATTTT.

The J gene is TRBJ1-1, the V gene TRBV20-1, with 9 bases aligning to TRBD1. In germline, CDR1 is DFQATT, CDR2 SNEGSKA (reference sequence). With 6 bases clipped from V and 0 bases from J, the junction kept 5 bases outside the gene matches. CDR3 length: 14 residues. The DNA for the CDR3 is TGCAGTGCGGGGACAGGGTTTGTGAACACTGAAGCTTTCTTT. Its protein product is CSAGTGFVNTEAFF.

At least ten counts were recorded for this clonotype. V usage is TRBV12-3 or TRBV12-4 and J usage is TRBJ2-1, with 8 bases lining up with TRBD2. This CDR3 is built from 16 residues. With 5 bases clipped from V and 3 bases from J, the junction kept 9 bases outside the gene matches. CDR3 nucleotide sequence: TGTGCCAGCAGTCCGAATAGCGGGATCTTCTACAATGAGCAGTTCTTC. Protein sequence: CASSPNSGIFYNEQFF.

This clonotype has a count of ten or more. V is TRBV30 and J is TRBJ2-7; D gene ambiguous. V was shortened by 0 bases and J by 2 bases, with 14 bases between the two germline ends. The CDR3 totals 15 residues. CDR1 and CDR2 (germline): GTSNPN, SVGIG (reference sequence). DNA of the CDR3: TGTGCCTGGAGTGTACTTGGACGATCGGCCTACGAGCAGTACTTC. Its protein product is CAWSVLGRSAYEQYF. Filled out from reference TRBV30 and TRBJ2-7, the complete variable domain reads SQTIHQWPATLVQPVGSPLSLECTVEGTSNPNLYWYRQAAGRGLQLLFYSVGIGQISSEVPQNLSASRPQDRQFILSSKKLLLSDSGFYLCAWSVLGRSAYEQYFGPGTRLTVT.

This clonotype was seen repeatedly, ten times or more. V and J are TRBV15 and TRBJ2-5; tentatively, D is TRBD2 (5 bases). Trimming took 8 bases from V and 3 from J, leaving 10 bases between them. This CDR3 has 12 residues. CDR1 and CDR2 from the germline V gene are LNHNV and YYDKDF (reference sequence). In DNA form, the CDR3 reads TGTGCCACCGGGAGACCTAAAGAGACCCAGTACTTC. This gives the protein CATGRPKETQYF.

This clonotype was detected a few times. This rearrangement joins TRBV3-1 to TRBJ2-7; no clear D gene. V lost 0 bases, J lost 2 bases, and 11 bases lay in between. Germline V gene sequence: CDR1 LGHDT, CDR2 YNNKEL (reference sequence). This CDR3 spans 15 amino acids. CDR3 nucleotides: TGTGCCAGCAGCCAAGATGCACCCGGCCCCTACGAGCAGTACTTC. The encoded protein is CASSQDAPGPYEQYF.

This chain connects TRBV12-3 or TRBV12-4 to TRBJ2-6; the D is unclear. The length of the CDR3 is 15 residues. Trimming took 2 bases from V and 4 from J, leaving 9 bases between them. For the CDR3, the DNA is TGTGCCAGCAGTTTACGGCGCGGCGGGGCCAACGTCCTGACTTTC. This translates into CASSLRRGGANVLTF.

This clonotype was recorded at least ten times. The chain couples TRBV5-1 to TRBJ2-7, with D tentatively TRBD1 or TRBD2 (5 bases each). Germline lookup yields CDR1 SGHRS and CDR2 YFSETQ. Trimming cost V 4 bases and J 3 bases, with 11 bases left between them. CDR3 length: 13 residues. The CDR3 nucleotides read TGCGCCAGCAGCGGGACGGTGTTCTACGAGCAGTACTTC. It is translated as CASSGTVFYEQYF.

This clonotype was recorded a few times. The chain uses TRBV4-1 and TRBJ2-3, with D possibly being TRBD2 (6 bases). V was trimmed by 3 bases and J by 6 bases, leaving 13 bases between them. Germline V gives CDR1 MGHRA, CDR2 YSYEKL. This CDR3 is 14 amino acids long. CDR3 residues: CASSHTLLADTQYF. CDR3 in DNA: TGCGCCAGCAGCCACACCTTGCTAGCGGATACGCAGTATTTT.

The sample holds many counts of this clonotype. J is TRBJ2-1 and V is TRBV5-1; 7 nucleotides line up with TRBD2. Germline V CDR1 and CDR2: SGHRS, YFSETQ. Germline trimming cut 1 base from V and 7 bases from J; bases unmatched to any gene: 5. The CDR3 covers 14 residues. The CDR3 DNA follows: TGCGCCAGCAGCTTGACGGGAGGTGGTAATGAGCAGTTCTTC. Protein sequence: CASSLTGGGNEQFF.

This chain links TRBV15 with TRBJ2-7, with no clear D. Germline V CDR1 and CDR2: LNHNV, YYDKDF (reference sequence). V was shortened by 6 bases and J by 3 bases, with 12 bases between the two germline ends. This CDR3 comprises 13 residues. The DNA for the CDR3 is TGTGCCACCAGTGAAGATGCTAACTACGAGCAGTACTTC. Translation: CATSEDANYEQYF. Together with reference TRBV15 and TRBJ2-7, the CDR3 gives the full variable domain: DAMVIQNPRYQVTQFGKPVTLSCSQTLNHNVMYWYQQKSSQAPKLLFHYYDKDFNNEADTPDNFQSRRPNTSFCFLDIRSPGLGDTAMYLCATSEDANYEQYFGPGTRLTVT.

This clonotype has more than one count but fewer than ten. J is TRBJ2-3 and V is TRBV7-9, with TRBD2 matching 8 bases. Germline V gene sequence: CDR1 SEHNR, CDR2 FQNEAQ (reference sequence). The V gene end was trimmed by 6 bases and the J gene end by 0 bases; junction bases not matched to a gene: 11. The CDR3 loop spans 17 amino acids. CDR3 loop: CASSRLAGHSSTDTQYF. DNA of the CDR3: TGTGCCAGCAGTAGGCTAGCGGGCCATTCTAGCACAGATACGCAGTATTTT.